The 2 T cell receptor beta chains reported below all come from one sample, sequenced in a study of shared clonotypes between healthy human individuals. Repertoires were generated with immunoSEQ multiplex PCR, while TCRdb's copy carries only in-frame clones and drops some. This sample has about 2 million clones, with around 96% found just once. Naive CD8 cells comprised CD45RO-negative, CCR7-positively selected cells, excluding terminally differentiated effector memory CD45RA+ cells. Sequencing input: naive CD8+ T cells sorted from blood. The receptors come from a man aged 18 to 29 in good health.

The chain couples TRBV27 to TRBJ2-5; D is perhaps TRBD1 or TRBD2 (6 bases each). This CDR3 comprises 16 residues. Trimming took off 5 bases at V and 1 base at J, with 17 bases between the two ends. CDR1 MNHEY and CDR2 SMNVEV come from the germline V gene (reference sequence). The CDR3 region is CASSPINWGAQETQYF. CDR3 coding DNA: TGTGCCAGCAGTCCGATTAATTGGGGGGCCCAAGAGACCCAGTACTTC.

This chain uses TRBV19 with TRBJ2-3, with D perhaps matching TRBD1 or TRBD2 (6 bases each). The germline gives CDR1 LNHDA, CDR2 SQIVND (reference sequence). Trimming cost V 9 bases and J 5 bases, with 15 bases left between them. The length of the CDR3 is 13 residues. The chain's CDR3 is CASGGGLGDTQYF. The CDR3 bases are TGTGCCAGCGGGGGCGGCTTGGGAGATACGCAGTATTTT.